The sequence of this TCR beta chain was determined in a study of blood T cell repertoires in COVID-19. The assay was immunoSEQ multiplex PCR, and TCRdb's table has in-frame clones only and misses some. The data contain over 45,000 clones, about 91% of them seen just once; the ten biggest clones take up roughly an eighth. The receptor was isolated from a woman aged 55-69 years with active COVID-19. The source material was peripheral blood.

CDR3 sequence reads: CSASWQTNEQFF. The CDR3 DNA is TGCAGTGCTAGTTGGCAGACAAATGAGCAGTTCTTC. V is TRBV20-1 and J is TRBJ2-1, with D uncertain. The CDR3 consists of 12 residues. Germline V gives CDR1 DFQATT, CDR2 SNEGSKA (reference sequence). Deletions cut 3 bases from V and 7 bases from J, with 10 bases between.